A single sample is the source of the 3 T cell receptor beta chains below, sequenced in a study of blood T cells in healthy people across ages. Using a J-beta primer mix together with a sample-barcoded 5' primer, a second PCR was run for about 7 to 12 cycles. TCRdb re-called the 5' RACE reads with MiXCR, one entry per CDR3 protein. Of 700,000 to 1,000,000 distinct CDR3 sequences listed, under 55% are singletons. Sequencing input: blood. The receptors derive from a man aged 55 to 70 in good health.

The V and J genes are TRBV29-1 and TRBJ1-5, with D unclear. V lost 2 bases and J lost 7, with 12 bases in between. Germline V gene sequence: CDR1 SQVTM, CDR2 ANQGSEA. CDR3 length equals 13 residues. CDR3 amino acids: CSVEWRVYQPQHF. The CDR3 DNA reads TGCAGCGTTGAATGGAGGGTCTACCAGCCCCAGCATTTT.

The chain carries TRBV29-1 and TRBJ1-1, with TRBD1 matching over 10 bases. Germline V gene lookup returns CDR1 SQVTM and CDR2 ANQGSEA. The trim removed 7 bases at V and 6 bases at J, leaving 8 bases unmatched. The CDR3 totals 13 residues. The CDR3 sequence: CSAGTGVKSEAFF. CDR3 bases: TGCAGCGCCGGGACAGGGGTGAAGTCTGAAGCTTTCTTT.

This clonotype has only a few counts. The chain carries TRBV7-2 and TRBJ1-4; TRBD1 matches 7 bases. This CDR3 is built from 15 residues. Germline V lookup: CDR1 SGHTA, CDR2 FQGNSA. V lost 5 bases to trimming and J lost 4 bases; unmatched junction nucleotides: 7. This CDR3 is CASSTQQGRNEKLFF. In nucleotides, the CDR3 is TGTGCCAGCAGCACACAACAGGGGCGTAATGAAAAACTGTTTTTT.